The 16 T cell receptor beta chains reported below all come from one sample, sequenced in a study of shared clonotypes between healthy human individuals (dated by TCRdb to 2020 to 2021). CD8 naive samples were CD45RO-negative cells positively selected for CCR7, giving a CD45RA+CCR7+ population that excluded TemRA cells. Library preparation was by the immunoSEQ multiplex PCR assay. Imported from immuneACCESS, the table was reduced by TCRdb to in-frame sequences with V and J called. These copies leave out some clones; in studies compared against another copy, an unresolved V gene accounts for under half, and the cause of the remainder is not known. The sample includes a few hundred thousand clones, with less than 97% observed a single time. Over 0.09% of the sample belongs to the ten largest clones. The sample consisted of naive CD8+ T cells sorted from blood. In light of the paper, this sample's cell subset or site label describes: CD45RA+CCR7+. Source of these receptors: a young woman in good health.

The chain employs TRBV5-6 and TRBJ2-7; TRBD1 matches at 10 bases. The CDR3 runs 16 residues. Germline V gene sequence: CDR1 SGHDT, CDR2 YYEEEE. V lost 4 bases and J lost 6; bases outside the gene matches: 13. CDR3 region: CASSLTTRDRGSEQYF. Written as DNA, the CDR3 is TGTGCCAGCAGCCTAACCACCCGGGACAGGGGAAGCGAGCAGTACTTC.

The rearrangement joins TRBV6-6 to TRBJ1-5; D gene unclear. The CDR3 consists of 15 residues. Germline V gives CDR1 MNHNY, CDR2 SVGAGI (reference sequence). The V gene lost 5 bases and the J gene lost 5 bases, with 16 bases spanning the gap. CDR3 loop: CASSASWERDQPQHF. CDR3 in DNA: TGTGCCAGCAGTGCGTCGTGGGAGCGGGATCAGCCCCAGCATTTT.

V and J are TRBV5-8 and TRBJ1-2; 8 bases map to TRBD1. The J segment lost 4 bases and the V segment lost 2 bases, leaving 13 bases of the junction unmatched. Germline CDR1 SGHTS, CDR2 YDEGEE. The CDR3 sequence is 17 residues long. CDR3 loop: CASSFRDRGAEGYGYTF. The CDR3 nucleotides are TGTGCCAGCAGCTTCCGAGACAGGGGCGCAGAAGGCTATGGCTACACCTTC.

DNA for the CDR3: TGTGCCAGCACCACCCCGAGGGGAGGGGAGCAGTACTTC. This encodes CASTTPRGGEQYF. The chain couples TRBV13 to TRBJ2-7, with 7 bases that match TRBD2. Germline V gene sequence: CDR1 PRHDT, CDR2 FYEKMQ (reference sequence). The length of the CDR3 is 13 residues. After removal of 7 bases from V and 7 bases from J, the junction contained 10 bases not matched to a gene.

This clone was picked up one time. V and J are TRBV21-1 and TRBJ2-7; the listed D gene, TRBD2, was not tested against the DNA. TRBV21-1 is annotated as a pseudogene. The CDR3 consists of 14 residues. The CDR3 region is CASSSRYCFCEQYF. DNA for the CDR3: TGTGCCAGCAGCTCCCGGTACTGCTTTTGCGAGCAGTACTTC.

The chain joins TRBV5-4 to TRBJ2-7; the match to TRBD2 covers 11 bases. This CDR3 spans 14 amino acids. V trimming: 4 bases; J trimming: 4 bases; junction bases outside the gene matches: 4. Germline V gene sequence: CDR1 SGHNT, CDR2 YYREEE (reference sequence). CDR3 sequence: CASSVAGGGYEQYF. CDR3 nucleotide sequence: TGTGCCAGCAGCGTAGCGGGAGGGGGGTACGAGCAGTACTTC.

As to this clone: Other DNA variants within this sample encode the same CDR3. This chain uses TRBV7-9 with TRBJ2-5; D may be TRBD2 (5 bases). The germline gives CDR1 SEHNR, CDR2 FQNEAQ (reference sequence). The CDR3 loop spans 13 amino acids. The V and J ends lost 6 bases and 2 bases respectively, with 10 bases between them. CDR3 in amino acids: CASSSTRQETQYF. The CDR3 DNA reads TGTGCCAGCAGTTCAACTAGACAAGAGACCCAGTACTTC. Full variable domain (missing parts from reference TRBV7-9 and TRBJ2-5): DTGVSQNPRHKITKRGQNVTFRCDPISEHNRLYWYRQTLGQGPEFLTYFQNEAQLEKSRLLSDRFSAERPKGSFSTLEIQRTEQGDSAMYLCASSSTRQETQYFGPGTRLLVL.

V is TRBV5-5 and J is TRBJ2-7; D perhaps matches TRBD2 (6 bases). CDR1 is SGHKS, CDR2 YYEKEE, per germline (reference sequence). The CDR3 contains 13 residues. The V end lost 4 bases, the J end lost 6 bases, and 14 bases lay between the germline ends. The CDR3 sequence is CASSLLAPGEQYF. CDR3 nucleotide sequence: TGTGCCAGCAGCCTCCTAGCGCCTGGCGAGCAGTACTTC.

The chain employs TRBV2 and TRBJ2-2, with D hard to call. The V end lost 3 bases, the J end lost 4 bases, and 6 bases lay between the germline ends. This CDR3 is 13 amino acids long. Germline CDR1 is SNHLY and CDR2 is FYNNEI. DNA for the CDR3: TGTGCCAGCAGTGAGACGCCCACCGGGGAGCTGTTTTTT. This gives the protein CASSETPTGELFF.

The rearrangement uses TRBV5-4 and TRBJ2-7; D remains unclear. The CDR3 is made up of 14 amino acids. Per the germline V gene, CDR1 is SGHNT and CDR2 is YYREEE (reference sequence). Trimming left V 1 base short and J 2 bases short, with 10 bases between. CDR3 loop: CASSLLPAAYEQYF. CDR3 in DNA: TGTGCCAGCAGCTTGTTGCCGGCGGCCTACGAGCAGTACTTC.

V usage is TRBV7-9 and J usage is TRBJ2-1, with D perhaps matching TRBD2 (6 bases). The CDR3 contains 14 residues. V shed 5 bases and J shed 4 bases, with 12 bases lying between them. The germline V gene has CDR1 SEHNR and CDR2 FQNEAQ (reference sequence). CDR3 region: CASSHRERYNEQFF. The CDR3 DNA sequence: TGTGCCAGCAGCCATCGGGAGAGATACAATGAGCAGTTCTTC.

The chain joins TRBV2 to TRBJ1-1, with D unresolved. The CDR3 covers 12 residues. Germline CDR1 and CDR2: SNHLY and FYNNEI. V was pared by 10 bases and J by 5 bases, with 14 bases between. CDR3 loop: CATARGITEAFF. In nucleotides, the CDR3 is TGTGCCACCGCCCGAGGTATTACTGAAGCTTTCTTT.

The chain carries TRBV4-1 and TRBJ2-5, with D possibly being TRBD1 (6 bases). The CDR3 is made up of 16 amino acids. In germline, CDR1 is MGHRA, CDR2 YSYEKL. V dropped 2 bases and J dropped 1 base, with 14 bases sitting between them. The CDR3 loop reads CASSQTSRTAQETQYF. CDR3 DNA: TGCGCCAGCAGCCAAACCTCGAGGACAGCCCAAGAGACCCAGTACTTC.

The chain recombines TRBV28 with TRBJ2-1; possibly TRBD2 for D (6 bases). The V and J ends lost 2 bases and 8 bases respectively, with 16 bases between them. CDR1 is MDHEN and CDR2 is SYDVKM in the germline V gene. The CDR3 loop spans 15 amino acids. The CDR3 loop is CASSLGAGTGDEQFF. The CDR3 coding sequence is TGTGCCAGCAGTTTAGGGGCGGGGACGGGCGATGAGCAGTTCTTC.

This clone was counted a single time. The chain is built from TRBV6-7 and TRBJ2-5, with 7 bases aligning to TRBD1. TRBV6-7 falls under the ORF class, with uncertain function. V was pared by 6 bases and J by 7 bases, with 17 bases of the junction left unmatched. The CDR3 extends over 16 amino acids. The CDR3 reads CASSHPTTGPPVTQYF. CDR3 DNA sequence: TGTGCCAGCAGCCACCCCACGACAGGGCCCCCGGTGACCCAGTACTTC.

The chain couples TRBV10-1 to TRBJ1-2; D remains unclear. Trimming pared 3 bases from V and 0 bases from J, leaving 5 bases between. Germline CDR1 and CDR2: WNHNN and SYGVQD (reference sequence). The length of the CDR3 is 13 residues. CDR3 sequence reads: CASSENSNYGYTF. The CDR3 coding sequence is TGCGCCAGCAGTGAAAATTCTAACTATGGCTACACCTTC.